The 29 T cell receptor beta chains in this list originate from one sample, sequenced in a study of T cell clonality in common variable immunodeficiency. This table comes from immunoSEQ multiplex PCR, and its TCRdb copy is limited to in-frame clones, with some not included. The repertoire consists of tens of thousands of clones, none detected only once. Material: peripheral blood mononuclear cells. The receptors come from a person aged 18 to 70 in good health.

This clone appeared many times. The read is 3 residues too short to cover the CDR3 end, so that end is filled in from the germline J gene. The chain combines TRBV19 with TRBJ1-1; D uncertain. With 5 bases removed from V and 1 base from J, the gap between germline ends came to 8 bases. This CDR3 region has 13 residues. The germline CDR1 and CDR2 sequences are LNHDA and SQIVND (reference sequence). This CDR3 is CASSYQWNTEAFF. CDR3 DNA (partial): TGTGCCAGTAGTTACCAGTGGAACACTGAA.

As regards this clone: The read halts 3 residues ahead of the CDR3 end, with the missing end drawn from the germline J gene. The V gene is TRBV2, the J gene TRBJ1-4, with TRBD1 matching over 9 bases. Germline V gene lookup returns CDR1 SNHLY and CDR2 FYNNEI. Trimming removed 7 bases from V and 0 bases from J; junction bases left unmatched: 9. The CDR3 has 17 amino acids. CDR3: CASKDRGSATTNEKLFF. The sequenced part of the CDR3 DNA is TGTGCCAGCAAAGACAGGGGGTCGGCTACAACTAATGAAAAA.

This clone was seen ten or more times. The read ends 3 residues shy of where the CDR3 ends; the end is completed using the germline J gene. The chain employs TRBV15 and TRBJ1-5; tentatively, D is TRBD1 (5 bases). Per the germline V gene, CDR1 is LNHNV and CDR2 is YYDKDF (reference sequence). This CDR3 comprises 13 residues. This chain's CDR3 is CATSRVDTEPQHF. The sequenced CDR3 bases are TGTGCCACCAGCAGAGTGGACACCGAACCC.

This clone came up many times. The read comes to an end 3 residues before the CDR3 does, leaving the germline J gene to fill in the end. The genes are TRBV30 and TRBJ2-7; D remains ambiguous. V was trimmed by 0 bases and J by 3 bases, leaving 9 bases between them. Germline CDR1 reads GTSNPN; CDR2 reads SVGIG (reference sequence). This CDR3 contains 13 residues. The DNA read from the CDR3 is TGTGCCTGGAGTGTAGGTGTTCTCTACGAG. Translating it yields CAWSVGVLYE. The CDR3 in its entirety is CAWSVGVLYEQYF.

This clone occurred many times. CDR3 residues: CSARPNTRFYGYTF. The sequenced CDR3 bases are TGCAGTGCCCGCCCGAACACGCGGTTCTATGGC. This chain joins TRBV20-1 and TRBJ1-2, with D uncertain. The CDR3 goes on 3 residues after the read ends, and that part is filled in from the germline J gene. CDR3 length equals 14 residues. Trimming took 6 bases from V and 4 from J, leaving 18 bases between them. Germline lookup yields CDR1 DFQATT and CDR2 SNEGSKA (reference sequence).

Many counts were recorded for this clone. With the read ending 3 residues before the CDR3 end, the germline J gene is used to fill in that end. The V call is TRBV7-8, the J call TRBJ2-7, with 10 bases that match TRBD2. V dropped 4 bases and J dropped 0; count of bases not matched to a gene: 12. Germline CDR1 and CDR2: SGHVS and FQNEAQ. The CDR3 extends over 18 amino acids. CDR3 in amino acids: CASSWTSGMIGFSYEQYF. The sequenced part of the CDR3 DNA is TGTGCCAGCAGCTGGACTAGCGGTATGATTGGGTTCTCCTACGAG.

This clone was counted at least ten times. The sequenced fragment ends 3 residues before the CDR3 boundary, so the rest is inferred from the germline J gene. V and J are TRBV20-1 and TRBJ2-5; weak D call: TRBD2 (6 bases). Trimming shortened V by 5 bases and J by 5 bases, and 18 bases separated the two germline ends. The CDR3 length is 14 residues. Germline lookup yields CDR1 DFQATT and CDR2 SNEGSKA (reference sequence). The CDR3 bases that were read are TGCAGTGCTGAGGGCGGTTCGAGCGGGGAGACC. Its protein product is CSAEGGSSGET. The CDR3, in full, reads CSAEGGSSGETQYF.

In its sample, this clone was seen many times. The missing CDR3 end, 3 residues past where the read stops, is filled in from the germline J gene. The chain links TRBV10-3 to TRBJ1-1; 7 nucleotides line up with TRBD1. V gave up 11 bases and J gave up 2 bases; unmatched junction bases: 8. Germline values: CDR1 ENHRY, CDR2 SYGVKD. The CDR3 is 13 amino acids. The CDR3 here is CAATGTDNTEAFF. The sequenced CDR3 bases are TGTGCCGCAACCGGGACAGATAACACTGAA.

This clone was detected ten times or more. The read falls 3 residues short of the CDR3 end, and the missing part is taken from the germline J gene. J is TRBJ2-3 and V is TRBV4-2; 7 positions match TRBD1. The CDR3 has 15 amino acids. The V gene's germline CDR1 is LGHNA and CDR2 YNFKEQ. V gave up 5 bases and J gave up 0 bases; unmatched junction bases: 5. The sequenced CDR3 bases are TGTGCCAGCAGCTATGAAGGGGGCAGCACAGATACG. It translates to CASSYEGGSTDT. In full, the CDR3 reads CASSYEGGSTDTQYF.

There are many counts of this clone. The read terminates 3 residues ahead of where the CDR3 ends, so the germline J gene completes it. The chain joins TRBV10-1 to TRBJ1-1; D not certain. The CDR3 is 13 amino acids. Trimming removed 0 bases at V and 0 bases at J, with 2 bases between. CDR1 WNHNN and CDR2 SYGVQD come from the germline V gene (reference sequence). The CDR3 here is CASSESMNTEAFF. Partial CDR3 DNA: TGCGCCAGCAGTGAGTCTATGAACACTGAA.

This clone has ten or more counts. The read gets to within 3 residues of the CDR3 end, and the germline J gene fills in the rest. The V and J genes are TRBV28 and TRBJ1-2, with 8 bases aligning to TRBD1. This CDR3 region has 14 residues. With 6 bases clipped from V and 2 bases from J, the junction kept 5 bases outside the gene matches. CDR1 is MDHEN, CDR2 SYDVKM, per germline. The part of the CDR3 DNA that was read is TGTGCCAGCAGGACCAGGGGGCGAAACTATGGC. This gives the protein CASRTRGRNYG. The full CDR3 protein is CASRTRGRNYGYTF.

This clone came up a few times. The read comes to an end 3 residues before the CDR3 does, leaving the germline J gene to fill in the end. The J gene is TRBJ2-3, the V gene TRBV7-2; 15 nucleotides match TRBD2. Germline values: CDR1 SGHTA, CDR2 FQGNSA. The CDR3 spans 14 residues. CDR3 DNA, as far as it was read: TGTGCCAGCAGCTTTGGACTAGCGGGAGGGACG. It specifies CASSFGLAGGT. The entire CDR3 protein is CASSFGLAGGTQYF.

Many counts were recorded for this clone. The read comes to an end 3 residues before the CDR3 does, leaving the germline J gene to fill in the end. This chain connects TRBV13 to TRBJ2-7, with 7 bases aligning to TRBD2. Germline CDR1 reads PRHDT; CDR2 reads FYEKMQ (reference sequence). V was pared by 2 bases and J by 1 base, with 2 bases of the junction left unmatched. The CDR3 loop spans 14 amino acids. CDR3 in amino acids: CASSLSGASYEQYF. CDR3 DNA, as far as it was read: TGTGCCAGCAGCTTAAGCGGGGCATCCTACGAG.

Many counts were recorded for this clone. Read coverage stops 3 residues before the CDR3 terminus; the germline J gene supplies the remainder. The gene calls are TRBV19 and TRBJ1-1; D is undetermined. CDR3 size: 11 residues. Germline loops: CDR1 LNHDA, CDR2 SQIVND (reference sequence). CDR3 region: CASSINLKAFF. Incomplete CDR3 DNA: TGTGCCAGTAGTATAAATCTTAAA.

The CDR3 is CAISGRGESSPLHF. The CDR3 bases that were read are TGTGCCATCAGTGGGCGGGGGGAGAGTTCACCC. This chain joins TRBV10-3 and TRBJ1-6, with a weak D call TRBD1 (5 bases). Sequencing ends 3 residues short of the CDR3 end; the germline J gene provides the rest. The length of the CDR3 is 14 residues. Germline assignment: CDR1 ENHRY and CDR2 SYGVKD. V lost 4 bases to trimming and J lost 9 bases, with 13 bases between them.

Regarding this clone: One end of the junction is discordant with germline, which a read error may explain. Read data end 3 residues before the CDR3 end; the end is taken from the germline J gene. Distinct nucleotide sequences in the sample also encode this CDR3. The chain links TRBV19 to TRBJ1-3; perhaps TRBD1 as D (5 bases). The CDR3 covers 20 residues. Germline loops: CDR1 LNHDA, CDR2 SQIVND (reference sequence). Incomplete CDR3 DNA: TGTGCCAGTAGTATAGGTTCCGCGCTAAACCAGGGAAAAACTGGAAACACT. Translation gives CASSIGSALNQGKTGNT. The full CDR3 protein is CASSIGSALNQGKTGNTIYF.

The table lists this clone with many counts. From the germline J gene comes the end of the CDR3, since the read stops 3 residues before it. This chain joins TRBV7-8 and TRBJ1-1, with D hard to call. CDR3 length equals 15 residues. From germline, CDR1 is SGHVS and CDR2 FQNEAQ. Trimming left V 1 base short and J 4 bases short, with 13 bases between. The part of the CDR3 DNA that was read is TGTGCCAGCAGCTTAGTTAGCGGGTGGGGCACTGAA. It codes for CASSLVSGWGTE. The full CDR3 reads CASSLVSGWGTEAFF.

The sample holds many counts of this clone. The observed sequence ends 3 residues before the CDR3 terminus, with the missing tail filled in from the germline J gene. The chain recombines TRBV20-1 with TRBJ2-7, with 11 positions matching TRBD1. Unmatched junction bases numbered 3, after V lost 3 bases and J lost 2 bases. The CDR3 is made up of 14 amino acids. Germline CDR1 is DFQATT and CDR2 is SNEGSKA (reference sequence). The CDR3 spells CSARGQGGPYEQYF. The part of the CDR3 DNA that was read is TGCAGTGCTAGGGGACAGGGGGGACCCTACGAG.

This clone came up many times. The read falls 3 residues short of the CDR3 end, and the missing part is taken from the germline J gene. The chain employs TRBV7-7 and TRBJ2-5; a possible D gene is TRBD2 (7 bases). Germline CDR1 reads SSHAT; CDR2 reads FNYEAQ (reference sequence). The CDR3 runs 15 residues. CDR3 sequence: CASSTGGGLQETQYF. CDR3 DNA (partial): TGTGCTAGCTCAACGGGGGGCGGCCTCCAAGAGACC.

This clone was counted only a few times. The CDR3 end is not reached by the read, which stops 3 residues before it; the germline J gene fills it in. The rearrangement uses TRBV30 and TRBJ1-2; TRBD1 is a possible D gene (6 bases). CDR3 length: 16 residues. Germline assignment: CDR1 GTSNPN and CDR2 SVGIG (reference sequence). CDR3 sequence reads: CAWSVLPVGGRDTYTF. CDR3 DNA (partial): TGTGCCTGGAGTGTATTGCCTGTCGGGGGGCGGGATACC.

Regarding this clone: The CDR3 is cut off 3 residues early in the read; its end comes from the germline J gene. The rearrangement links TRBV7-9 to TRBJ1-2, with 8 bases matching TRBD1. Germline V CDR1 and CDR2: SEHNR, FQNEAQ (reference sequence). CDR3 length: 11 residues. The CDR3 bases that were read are TGTGCCAGCAGGGGACAGGACGAC. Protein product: CASRGQDD. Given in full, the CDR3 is CASRGQDDYTF.

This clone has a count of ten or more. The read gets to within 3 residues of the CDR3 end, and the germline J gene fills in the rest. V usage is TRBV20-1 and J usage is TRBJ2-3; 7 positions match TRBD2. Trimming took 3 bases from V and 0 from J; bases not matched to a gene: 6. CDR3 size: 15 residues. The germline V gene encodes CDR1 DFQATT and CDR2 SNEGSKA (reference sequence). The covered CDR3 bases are TGCAGTGCTAGGGGGGGGATTTCTAGCACAGATACG. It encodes CSARGGISSTDT. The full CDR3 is CSARGGISSTDTQYF.

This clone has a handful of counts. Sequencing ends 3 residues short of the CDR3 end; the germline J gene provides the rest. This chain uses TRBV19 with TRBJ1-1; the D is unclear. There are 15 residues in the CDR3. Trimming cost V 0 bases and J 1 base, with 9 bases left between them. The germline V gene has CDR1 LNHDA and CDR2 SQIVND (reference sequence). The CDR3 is CASSIDVGRNTEAFF. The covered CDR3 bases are TGTGCCAGTAGTATAGATGTTGGCAGGAACACTGAA.

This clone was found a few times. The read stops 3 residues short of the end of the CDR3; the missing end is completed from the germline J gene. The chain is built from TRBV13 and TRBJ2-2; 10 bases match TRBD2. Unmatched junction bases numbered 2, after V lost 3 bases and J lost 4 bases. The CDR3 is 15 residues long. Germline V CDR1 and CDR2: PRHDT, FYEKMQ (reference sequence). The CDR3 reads CASSLGLARTGELFF. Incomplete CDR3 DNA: TGTGCCAGCAGCTTGGGACTAGCGCGCACCGGGGAG. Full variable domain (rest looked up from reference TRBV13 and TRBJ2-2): AAGVIQSPRHLIKEKRETATLKCYPIPRHDTVYWYQQGPGQDPQFLISFYEKMQSDKGSIPDRFSAQQFSDYHSELNMSSLELGDSALYFCASSLGLARTGELFFGEGSRLTVL.

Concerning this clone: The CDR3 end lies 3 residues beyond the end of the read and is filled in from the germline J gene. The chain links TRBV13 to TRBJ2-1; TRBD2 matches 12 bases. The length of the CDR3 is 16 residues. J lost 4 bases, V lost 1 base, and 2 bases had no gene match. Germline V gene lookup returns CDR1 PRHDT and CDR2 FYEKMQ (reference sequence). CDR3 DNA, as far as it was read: TGTGCCAGCAGCTTAGTAGGGACTAGCGGGTACAATGAG. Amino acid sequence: CASSLVGTSGYNE. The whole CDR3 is CASSLVGTSGYNEQFF. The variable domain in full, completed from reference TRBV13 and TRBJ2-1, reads AAGVIQSPRHLIKEKRETATLKCYPIPRHDTVYWYQQGPGQDPQFLISFYEKMQSDKGSIPDRFSAQQFSDYHSELNMSSLELGDSALYFCASSLVGTSGYNEQFFGPGTRLTVL.

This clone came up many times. CDR3 region: CASGLLQGSTDTQYF. Incomplete CDR3 DNA: TGTGCTAGTGGTTTGCTGCAGGGAAGCACAGATACG. The J gene is TRBJ2-3, the V gene TRBV12-5; TRBD1 is a possible D gene (5 bases). Read sequence stops 3 residues before the CDR3 end, and the germline J gene provides the missing end. From germline, CDR1 is LGHNT and CDR2 FRNRAP. This CDR3 contains 15 residues. V shed 2 bases and J shed 0 bases, with 9 bases lying between them.

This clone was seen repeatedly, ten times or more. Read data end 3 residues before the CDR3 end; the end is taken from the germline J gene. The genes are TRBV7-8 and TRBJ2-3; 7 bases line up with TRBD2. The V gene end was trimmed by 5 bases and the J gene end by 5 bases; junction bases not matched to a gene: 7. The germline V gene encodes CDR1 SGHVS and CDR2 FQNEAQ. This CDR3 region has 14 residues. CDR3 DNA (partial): TGTGCCAGCAGCGGGACTATCAGTGGAGATACG. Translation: CASSGTISGDT. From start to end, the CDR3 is CASSGTISGDTQYF.

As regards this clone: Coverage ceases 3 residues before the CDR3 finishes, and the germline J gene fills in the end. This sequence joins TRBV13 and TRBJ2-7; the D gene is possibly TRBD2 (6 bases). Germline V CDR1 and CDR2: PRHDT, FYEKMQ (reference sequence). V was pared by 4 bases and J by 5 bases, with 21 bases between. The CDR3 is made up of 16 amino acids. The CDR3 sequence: CASSSVPVAVRDEQYF. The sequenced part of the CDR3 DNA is TGTGCCAGCAGCTCGGTGCCCGTAGCGGTGAGGGACGAG.

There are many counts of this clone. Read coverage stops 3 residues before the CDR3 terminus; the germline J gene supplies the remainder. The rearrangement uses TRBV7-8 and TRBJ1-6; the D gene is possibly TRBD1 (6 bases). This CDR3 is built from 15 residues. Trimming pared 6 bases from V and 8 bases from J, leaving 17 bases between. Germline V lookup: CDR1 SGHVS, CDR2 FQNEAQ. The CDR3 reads CASSLTGKEDSPLHF. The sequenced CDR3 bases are TGTGCCAGCAGTCTTACAGGGAAGGAGGATTCACCC.